These 6 T cell receptor beta chains were sequenced from one sample in a study of blood T cell repertoires in COVID-19. The assay was immunoSEQ multiplex PCR, and TCRdb's table has in-frame clones only and misses some. The sample comprises 25,000 to 30,000 clones, around 89% of which are singletons, and less than 3% rests with the top ten. Sequencing was performed on peripheral blood. The receptors come from a human donor in a cohort sampled during active COVID-19.

The V gene is TRBV5-4, the J gene TRBJ2-3, with a weak D call TRBD1 (5 bases). The germline V gene has CDR1 SGHNT and CDR2 YYREEE (reference sequence). The CDR3 extends over 17 amino acids. Deletions cut 5 bases from V and 9 bases from J, with 28 bases between. The chain's CDR3 is CASRSNRGRASDPTQYF. CDR3 coding DNA: TGTGCCAGCAGGTCCAATAGGGGCCGAGCCTCTGACCCCACGCAGTATTTT. The full variable domain, completed using reference TRBV5-4 and TRBJ2-3, is ETGVTQSPTHLIKTRGQQVTLRCSSQSGHNTVSWYQQALGQGPQFIFQYYREEENGRGNFPPRFSGLQFPNYSSELNVNALELDDSALYLCASRSNRGRASDPTQYFGPGTRLTVL.

The CDR3 region has the DNA TGTGCCAGTCTAGCTCAAGAGACCCAGTACTTC. This codes for CASLAQETQYF. The J gene is TRBJ2-5, the V gene TRBV28; D may be TRBD2 (5 bases). Trimming removed 9 bases at V and 2 bases at J, with 7 bases between. CDR3 length equals 11 residues. CDR1 is MDHEN and CDR2 is SYDVKM in the germline V gene.

J is TRBJ1-2 and V is TRBV5-4; D may be TRBD1 (6 bases). The germline V gene has CDR1 SGHNT and CDR2 YYREEE (reference sequence). This CDR3 spans 14 amino acids. V lost 2 bases and J lost 4, with 12 bases in between. The DNA of the CDR3 is TGTGCCAGCAGCTTATGGACAGCAACCTATGGCTACACCTTC. It codes for CASSLWTATYGYTF.

V gene TRBV7-3 combines with J gene TRBJ1-1; D unclear. V was clipped by 5 bases and J by 5 bases, with 15 bases between them. Germline V gene sequence: CDR1 SGHTA, CDR2 FQGTGA. The CDR3 is made up of 14 amino acids. Written as DNA, the CDR3 is TGTGCCAGCAGCCCAGGAGGGTTGGGAACTGAAGCTTTCTTT. Amino acid sequence: CASSPGGLGTEAFF.

This rearrangement joins TRBV19 to TRBJ2-3, with 10 nucleotides matching TRBD1. The V and J ends lost 5 bases and 5 bases, in that order; junction bases with no gene match: 10. Germline loops: CDR1 LNHDA, CDR2 SQIVND (reference sequence). The CDR3 runs to 16 residues. CDR3 in DNA: TGTGCCAGTAGTCCGGGGGACAGGGGTTTGTTAGATACGCAGTATTTT. As protein: CASSPGDRGLLDTQYF.

The chain has TRBV27 and TRBJ2-3; the D is unclear. V was pared by 10 bases and J by 2 bases, with 16 bases between. CDR3 length equals 14 residues. Germline V lookup: CDR1 MNHEY, CDR2 SMNVEV (reference sequence). CDR3 sequence reads: CATSEVSHTDTQYF. The CDR3 region has the DNA TGTGCCACTTCAGAAGTATCCCACACAGATACGCAGTATTTT.